This T cell receptor beta chain was captured in a study of blood T cell repertoires in COVID-19. Background on the study: The origin of the acute and convalescent COVID-19 samples was the United States, Italy and Spain. PBMCs, B-cell-depleted T cells, or T cells were the source of the cDNA or gDNA that made up the material.

In the original analysis: Estimation of nucleated cell counts relied on the amplification of reference gene primers. Clones were sequenced by immunoSEQ multiplex PCR, and TCRdb holds only the in-frame ones, with some missing. V and J calls and clone size are given by that table; D and trimming were obtained from the DNA. The sample lists roughly 240,000 clones; around 78% were seen once. This clone was detected only a few times. Other nucleotide sequences in the sample specify the same CDR3. Material for sequencing was peripheral blood. This TCR was recovered from a man aged 55 to 69 who had recovered from COVID-19.

In nucleotides, the CDR3 is TGTGCCAGCAGCTTAGGGACAGGGTACGAGCAGTACTTC. This codes for CASSLGTGYEQYF. The chain is built from TRBV7-9 and TRBJ2-7, with 8 bases lining up with TRBD1. The CDR3 runs 13 residues. Germline V gene data show CDR1 as SEHNR and CDR2 as FQNEAQ (reference sequence). Trimming at V came to 1 base and at J to 4 bases, leaving 0 bases not matched to a gene.